These 16 T cell receptor beta chains originate from one sample sequenced in a study of blood T cell repertoires in COVID-19. The data were produced by immunoSEQ multiplex PCR, yet TCRdb's version contains in-frame clones alone and is incomplete. This table holds 150,000 to 200,000 clones, 84% found once. The sample consisted of peripheral blood. Receptors originate from a woman of 80 years or more with acute or convalescent COVID-19.

This chain links TRBV25-1 with TRBJ2-7; TRBD2 matches 12 bases. J gave up 7 bases and V 4 bases, and 8 bases lay outside the gene matches. Germline CDR1 MGHDK, CDR2 SYGVNS. This CDR3 has 15 residues. CDR3 DNA sequence: TGTGCCAGCAGTGCCGGACTAGCGGGAATGGCTGAGCAGTACTTC. It translates to CASSAGLAGMAEQYF.

The CDR3 is CASSFVLNNEQFF. CDR3 coding DNA: TGTGCCAGCAGTTTTGTACTCAACAATGAGCAGTTCTTC. The chain couples TRBV12-3 or TRBV12-4 to TRBJ2-1; the D is unclear. Trimming took off 3 bases at V and 5 bases at J, with 8 bases between the two ends. The CDR3 spans 13 residues.

The CDR3 DNA reads TGTGCCAGCAGTTCGGGACTAGCGAGGAACACCGGGGAGCTGTTTTTT. Translation gives CASSSGLARNTGELFF. The chain combines TRBV9 with TRBJ2-2; 10 positions agree with TRBD2. Germline trimming cut 5 bases from V and 1 base from J; bases unmatched to any gene: 5. The CDR3 extends over 16 amino acids. Germline values: CDR1 SGDLS, CDR2 YYNGEE. The variable domain in full, with the rest retrieved from reference TRBV9 and TRBJ2-2, is DSGVTQTPKHLITATGQRVTLRCSPRSGDLSVYWYQQSLDQGLQFLIQYYNGEERAKGNILERFSAQQFPDLHSELNLSSLELGDSALYFCASSSGLARNTGELFFGEGSRLTVL.

This clone came up a few times. The chain links TRBV6-6 to TRBJ1-2; the D is unclear. CDR3 length: 16 residues. Germline CDR1 MNHNY, CDR2 SVGAGI (reference sequence). V was cut by 2 bases and J by 3 bases, with 16 bases left in between. The CDR3 bases are TGTGCCAGCAGTTACCAAAAACCGGGGTTGGACTATGGCTACACCTTC. Residues: CASSYQKPGLDYGYTF.

CDR3 region: CASSQTGSTYEQYF. For the CDR3, the DNA is TGTGCCAGTAGCCAGACAGGGTCGACCTACGAGCAGTACTTC. This chain links TRBV19 with TRBJ2-7; 7 bases fit TRBD1. V gave up 6 bases and J gave up 2 bases; unmatched junction bases: 7. Germline V CDR1 and CDR2: LNHDA, SQIVND (reference sequence). This CDR3 is built from 14 residues.

This clone was detected only a few times. The chain carries TRBV5-1 and TRBJ2-5, with D possibly TRBD2 on 6 matching bases. Trimming took off 4 bases at V and 4 bases at J, with 26 bases between the two ends. CDR1 and CDR2 from the germline V gene are SGHRS and YFSETQ. The CDR3 contains 18 residues. This CDR3 is CASSHPETAGLPPETQYF. CDR3 in DNA: TGCGCCAGCAGCCACCCCGAGACCGCGGGGTTACCCCCAGAGACCCAGTACTTC.

This chain joins TRBV7-2 and TRBJ2-5; 7 bases are shared with TRBD1. The CDR3 totals 15 residues. Germline trimming cut 5 bases from V and 1 base from J; bases unmatched to any gene: 7. The germline gives CDR1 SGHTA, CDR2 FQGNSA. The CDR3 is CASSTMTGIQETQYF. The DNA of the CDR3 is TGTGCCAGCAGCACCATGACAGGGATCCAAGAGACCCAGTACTTC.

V and J are TRBV10-3 and TRBJ1-2; 10 positions match TRBD1. The germline V gene encodes CDR1 ENHRY and CDR2 SYGVKD. The V gene end was trimmed by 11 bases and the J gene end by 5 bases; junction bases not matched to a gene: 11. The CDR3 runs to 14 residues. DNA for the CDR3: TGTGCCCATCATCCGTCGGGACAGGGGTATGGCTACACCTTC. Residues: CAHHPSGQGYGYTF.

The chain carries TRBV10-3 and TRBJ2-5, with TRBD2 matching over 7 bases. Germline loops: CDR1 ENHRY, CDR2 SYGVKD. V was pared by 2 bases and J by 5 bases, with 8 bases of the junction left unmatched. This CDR3 has 15 residues. The CDR3 coding sequence is TGTGCCATCAGTGAGGGGTCTAGCGGTTTGGAGACCCAGTACTTC. It translates to CAISEGSSGLETQYF.

This chain joins TRBV11-2 and TRBJ2-7, with a possible D match to TRBD2 (5 bases). Germline V gives CDR1 SGHAT, CDR2 FQNNGV. Deletions cut 0 bases from V and 1 base from J, with 10 bases between. The CDR3 contains 15 residues. Here the CDR3 reads CASSLDGLASYEQYF. The CDR3 DNA sequence: TGTGCCAGCAGCTTAGATGGGCTAGCTTCCTACGAGCAGTACTTC.

The rearrangement uses TRBV12-5 and TRBJ1-1; D may be TRBD1 (5 bases). The germline gives CDR1 LGHNT, CDR2 FRNRAP. The germline V and J ends were trimmed by 3 bases and 4 bases, with 15 bases remaining between them. This CDR3 spans 15 amino acids. The CDR3 sequence is CASGLSRESGTEAFF. CDR3 coding DNA: TGTGCTAGTGGTTTATCCAGGGAATCTGGCACTGAAGCTTTCTTT.

This clone was recorded a few times. The rearrangement uses TRBV7-9 and TRBJ2-1; 9 nucleotides line up with TRBD2. This CDR3 contains 16 residues. V dropped 3 bases and J dropped 7; count of bases not matched to a gene: 10. CDR1 SEHNR and CDR2 FQNEAQ come from the germline V gene (reference sequence). CDR3 sequence (DNA): TGTGCCAGCAGCTTGCAGATAGCGGGAGATCGAAATGAGCAGTTCTTC. Its translation is CASSLQIAGDRNEQFF. Together with reference TRBV7-9 and TRBJ2-1, the CDR3 gives the full variable domain: DTGVSQNPRHKITKRGQNVTFRCDPISEHNRLYWYRQTLGQGPEFLTYFQNEAQLEKSRLLSDRFSAERPKGSFSTLEIQRTEQGDSAMYLCASSLQIAGDRNEQFFGPGTRLTVL.

The chain recombines TRBV28 with TRBJ2-1; D not certain. Germline CDR1 reads MDHEN; CDR2 reads SYDVKM. The CDR3 consists of 15 residues. V lost 7 bases and J lost 2, with 15 bases in between. The CDR3 DNA is TGTGCCAGCACTGGAGCCAAGAAGACCTACAATGAGCAGTTCTTC. Its translation: CASTGAKKTYNEQFF.

This clone was seen a handful of times. The V and J genes are TRBV29-1 and TRBJ1-2; maybe TRBD1 (5 bases). CDR3 length: 12 amino acids. From germline, CDR1 is SQVTM and CDR2 ANQGSEA. Trimming removed 4 bases at V and 8 bases at J, with 14 bases between. The CDR3 region is CSVVGLNHGYTF. The CDR3 DNA sequence: TGCAGCGTTGTGGGGCTCAACCACGGCTACACCTTC.

The V and J genes are TRBV6-1 and TRBJ1-4; D is possibly TRBD1 (5 bases). The CDR3 runs 14 residues. Germline lookup yields CDR1 MNHNS and CDR2 SASEGT. V gave up 1 base and J gave up 12 bases, with 15 bases separating them. The CDR3 DNA follows: TGTGCCAGCAGTGAAGGGACAAGCATTGGGGAACTGTTTTTT. Protein: CASSEGTSIGELFF.

The V call is TRBV19, the J call TRBJ2-2, with D tentatively TRBD1 (6 bases). Trimming took off 8 bases at V and 4 bases at J, with 17 bases between the two ends. The CDR3 totals 15 residues. Germline CDR1 is LNHDA and CDR2 is SQIVND (reference sequence). This CDR3 is CASSPQGFGTGELFF. CDR3 sequence (DNA): TGTGCCAGTTCACCTCAGGGGTTTGGCACCGGGGAGCTGTTTTTT.